One and the same sample provided the 25 T cell receptor beta chains below, sequenced in a study of cytotoxic CD8 clonotypes in ibrutinib-treated CLL. The method was immunoSEQ multiplex PCR; TCRdb's version includes in-frame clones alone and lacks a portion of them. This sample has around 42,000 clones, with under 80% found just once. The sample in question was PBMCs, obtained after 24 months of ibrutinib treatment. The source of these receptors is a human donor with chronic lymphocytic leukemia.

This clone was observed once. The genes are TRBV5-1 and TRBJ1-1, with D perhaps TRBD1 (6 bases). From germline, CDR1 is SGHRS and CDR2 YFSETQ. The CDR3 has 16 residues. Trimming shortened V by 1 base and J by 0 bases, and 13 bases separated the two germline ends. CDR3 DNA: TGCGCCAGCAGCTTGAGGGGGGTCGCGATGAACACTGAAGCTTTCTTT. Its protein product is CASSLRGVAMNTEAFF.

The CDR3 coding sequence is TGTGCCAGCAGCGTAAGCGATAGGGGAAATGAAGCTTTCTTT. Translation gives CASSVSDRGNEAFF. V is TRBV9 and J is TRBJ1-1; a possible D gene is TRBD1 (5 bases). CDR1 and CDR2 from the germline V gene are SGDLS and YYNGEE. V lost 1 base, J lost 7 bases, and 14 bases lay in between. This CDR3 spans 14 amino acids.

This CDR3 reads CASSEGGPREQYF. Here the CDR3 DNA reads TGTGCCAGCAGTGAAGGAGGGCCGAGAGAGCAGTACTTC. The J gene is TRBJ2-7, the V gene TRBV2, with TRBD2 as a possible D gene (5 bases). The CDR3 is 13 residues long. V lost 1 base, J lost 7 bases, and 11 bases lay in between. Germline V gives CDR1 SNHLY, CDR2 FYNNEI. Drawing the rest from reference TRBV2 and TRBJ2-7, the complete variable domain is EPEVTQTPSHQVTQMGQEVILRCVPISNHLYFYWYRQILGQKVEFLVSFYNNEISEKSEIFDDQFSVERPDGSNFTLKIRSTKLEDSAMYFCASSEGGPREQYFGPGTRLTVT.

Points on this clone: Other DNA sequences within the sample encode an identical CDR3. This CDR3 is CASSPPSYEQYF. CDR3 nucleotides: TGTGCCAGCTCACCACCGTCCTACGAGCAGTACTTC. The V call is TRBV18, the J call TRBJ2-7; D uncertain. The germline gives CDR1 KGHSH, CDR2 LQKENI. CDR3 length: 12 amino acids. Trimming removed 0 bases at V and 1 base at J, with 1 base between.

This clone was detected only a few times. This chain joins TRBV28 and TRBJ1-5; no clear D. Germline values: CDR1 MDHEN, CDR2 SYDVKM. The V and J ends lost 3 bases and 2 bases respectively, with 14 bases between them. The CDR3 is made up of 16 amino acids. CDR3 nucleotides: TGTGCCAGCAGTTTTTCGGTGGGAACGGGCAATCAGCCCCAGCATTTT. Translating gives CASSFSVGTGNQPQHF.

CDR3 in DNA: TGTGCCAGCAGCTTCCTTGTCACCCCACGGGGGTCTCAAGAGACCCAGTACTTC. Translation gives CASSFLVTPRGSQETQYF. V gene TRBV7-9 combines with J gene TRBJ2-5; D possibly corresponds to TRBD2 (6 bases). V lost 3 bases and J lost 2, with 22 bases in between. Germline V gene lookup returns CDR1 SEHNR and CDR2 FQNEAQ (reference sequence). This CDR3 is 18 amino acids long.

The chain couples TRBV13 to TRBJ1-4, with 7 bases aligning to TRBD1. This CDR3 spans 14 amino acids. Germline V CDR1 and CDR2: PRHDT, FYEKMQ (reference sequence). J was trimmed by 7 bases and V by 1 base; bases with no gene match: 3. CDR3 in DNA: TGTGCCAGCAGCTTAGACAGGGGAGGTGAAAAACTGTTTTTT. Its translation: CASSLDRGGEKLFF.

The chain links TRBV5-1 to TRBJ1-4, with D unclear. V was clipped by 4 bases and J by 8 bases, with 18 bases between them. From germline, CDR1 is SGHRS and CDR2 YFSETQ. The CDR3 is made up of 15 amino acids. The CDR3 DNA reads as TGCGCCAGCAGCAACAACGGGCCCCCCCGGGAAAAACTGTTTTTT. Its protein product is CASSNNGPPREKLFF. Full variable domain (rest looked up from reference TRBV5-1 and TRBJ1-4): KAGVTQTPRYLIKTRGQQVTLSCSPISGHRSVSWYQQTPGQGLQFLFEYFSETQRNKGNFPGRFSGRQFSNSRSEMNVSTLELGDSALYLCASSNNGPPREKLFFGSGTQLSVL.

CDR3 in amino acids: CASSQEGNFYEQYF. DNA for the CDR3: TGCGCCAGCAGCCAAGAGGGGAACTTCTACGAGCAGTACTTC. This chain uses TRBV4-1 with TRBJ2-7; D is undetermined. Germline lookup yields CDR1 MGHRA and CDR2 YSYEKL. CDR3 length: 14 amino acids. The V end was cut by 0 bases, the J end by 3 bases, with 9 bases between.

The chain uses TRBV27 and TRBJ1-1; 7 bases match TRBD1. CDR1 is MNHEY and CDR2 is SMNVEV in the germline V gene (reference sequence). The trim removed 6 bases at V and 4 bases at J, leaving 8 bases unmatched. The CDR3 is 14 amino acids. CDR3 nucleotide sequence: TGTGCCAGCAGCTACCGACAGGGTACCACTGAAGCTTTCTTT. Its protein product is CASSYRQGTTEAFF.

The chain has TRBV7-2 and TRBJ2-1; TRBD2 matches 7 bases. Germline CDR1 reads SGHTA; CDR2 reads FQGNSA. The CDR3 contains 15 residues. V dropped 3 bases and J dropped 1; count of bases not matched to a gene: 3. CDR3 DNA: TGTGCCAGCAGCTTCCTAGCGGTTTCCTACAATGAGCAGTTCTTC. Translating it yields CASSFLAVSYNEQFF.

The chain uses TRBV11-2 and TRBJ1-2; 7 bases align to TRBD1. Germline CDR1 reads SGHAT; CDR2 reads FQNNGV. The CDR3 runs 14 residues. V lost 5 bases, J lost 4 bases, and 7 bases stayed unmatched. The CDR3 here is CASSPRQGTYGYTF. CDR3 coding DNA: TGTGCCAGCAGCCCCCGACAGGGAACCTATGGCTACACCTTC.

The chain links TRBV19 to TRBJ1-5; the match to TRBD1 covers 8 bases. CDR3 length: 14 residues. After removal of 3 bases from V and 7 bases from J, the junction contained 5 bases not matched to a gene. Germline CDR1 LNHDA, CDR2 SQIVND (reference sequence). CDR3 DNA sequence: TGTGCCAGTAGTATGGCAGGGGGCGGGCAGCCCCAGCATTTT. It translates to CASSMAGGGQPQHF.

This clone was counted a few times. The CDR3 loop is CASSASGDSWNGYTF. CDR3 coding DNA: TGTGCCAGCAGCGCCTCAGGGGACAGTTGGAATGGCTACACCTTC. This chain joins TRBV9 and TRBJ1-2; 7 nucleotides match TRBD1. The trim removed 3 bases at V and 6 bases at J, leaving 11 bases unmatched. The germline CDR1 and CDR2 sequences are SGDLS and YYNGEE. There are 15 residues in the CDR3.

This clone was counted at least ten times. This sequence joins TRBV5-6 and TRBJ1-1; D gene ambiguous. The CDR3 spans 14 residues. Germline CDR1 and CDR2: SGHDT and YYEEEE. Trimming removed 4 bases from V and 6 bases from J, with 16 bases in between. The chain's CDR3 is CASSPIGQDAEAFF. The DNA for the CDR3 is TGTGCCAGCAGCCCGATCGGGCAAGACGCTGAAGCTTTCTTT. The full variable domain, in which reference TRBV5-6 and TRBJ1-1 provide the parts outside the CDR3, is DAGVTQSPTHLIKTRGQQVTLRCSPKSGHDTVSWYQQALGQGPQFIFQYYEEEERQRGNFPDRFSGHQFPNYSSELNVNALLLGDSALYLCASSPIGQDAEAFFGQGTRLTVV.

The count of this clone is one. This sequence joins TRBV18 and TRBJ2-1; 15 bases line up with TRBD2. V was pared by 3 bases and J by 8 bases, with 2 bases of the junction left unmatched. There are 15 residues in the CDR3. Per the germline V gene, CDR1 is KGHSH and CDR2 is LQKENI. The CDR3 DNA is TGTGCCAGCTCACCGGGACTAGCGGGAGGATATGAGCAGTTCTTC. Protein sequence: CASSPGLAGGYEQFF.

Here the CDR3 reads CAWSVEGDTEAFF. CDR3 in DNA: TGTGCCTGGAGTGTAGAGGGGGACACTGAAGCTTTCTTT. The rearrangement joins TRBV30 to TRBJ1-1, with D possibly TRBD1 on 6 matching bases. CDR3 length equals 13 residues. Germline V gene data show CDR1 as GTSNPN and CDR2 as SVGIG (reference sequence). Trimming removed 0 bases from V and 3 bases from J, with 8 bases in between.

The table lists this clone with many counts. This chain joins TRBV6-1 and TRBJ1-6; 10 bases are a match to TRBD1. Germline CDR1 is MNHNS and CDR2 is SASEGT. The CDR3 sequence is 17 residues long. Trimming took 0 bases from V and 7 from J; bases not matched to a gene: 6. The CDR3 DNA sequence: TGTGCCAGCAGTGAAGCCCTGGGACAGGGGAGGAATTCACCCCTCCACTTT. Translation: CASSEALGQGRNSPLHF.

This chain joins TRBV6-1 and TRBJ2-4; D remains unclear. V was pared by 0 bases and J by 2 bases, with 8 bases between. This CDR3 is built from 15 residues. Germline lookup yields CDR1 MNHNS and CDR2 SASEGT. CDR3 coding DNA: TGTGCCAGCAGTGAAGCGTCACTGCCCAAAAACATTCAGTACTTC. It codes for CASSEASLPKNIQYF.

This clone has a handful of counts. J is TRBJ1-5 and V is TRBV30, with unresolved D. Trimming removed 2 bases at V and 2 bases at J, with 10 bases between. Germline V lookup: CDR1 GTSNPN, CDR2 SVGIG (reference sequence). The CDR3 loop spans 14 amino acids. The CDR3 bases are TGTGCCTGGAGTTTTGACGGCCGCAATCAGCCCCAGCATTTT. Translating it yields CAWSFDGRNQPQHF.

The V gene is TRBV5-6, the J gene TRBJ2-5, with D uncertain. This CDR3 comprises 13 residues. CDR1 and CDR2 (germline): SGHDT, YYEEEE. V gave up 0 bases and J gave up 1 base, with 4 bases separating them. The CDR3 protein is CASSLAIQETQYF. The CDR3 DNA is TGTGCCAGCAGCTTGGCCATCCAAGAGACCCAGTACTTC.

The gene calls are TRBV9 and TRBJ1-1, with TRBD1 as a possible D gene (6 bases). This CDR3 has 13 amino acids. Trimming stripped 0 bases from V and 7 bases from J, with 10 bases between. Germline CDR1 reads SGDLS; CDR2 reads YYNGEE. The CDR3 DNA follows: TGTGCCAGCAGCGTAGGCCAGGGGAGTGAAGCTTTCTTT. Translation gives CASSVGQGSEAFF. Based on the CDR3 plus reference TRBV9 and TRBJ1-1, the full variable domain is DSGVTQTPKHLITATGQRVTLRCSPRSGDLSVYWYQQSLDQGLQFLIQYYNGEERAKGNILERFSAQQFPDLHSELNLSSLELGDSALYFCASSVGQGSEAFFGQGTRLTVV.

The chain employs TRBV20-1 and TRBJ2-1, with no clear D. Germline CDR1 and CDR2: DFQATT and SNEGSKA (reference sequence). The CDR3 is made up of 11 amino acids. Between the trimmed V and J ends, which lost 7 bases and 5 bases, there was a span of 9 bases. The CDR3 here is CSGPEDNEQFF. The CDR3 coding sequence is TGCAGTGGCCCCGAAGACAATGAGCAGTTCTTC.

This clone has just a few counts. This chain connects TRBV4-1 to TRBJ2-5; 9 bases are a match to TRBD2. Germline values: CDR1 MGHRA, CDR2 YSYEKL. V lost 4 bases and J lost 2; bases outside the gene matches: 5. This CDR3 is 15 amino acids long. In DNA, the CDR3 is TGCGCCAGCAGCCTCAGACTAGCGGTTCAAGAGACCCAGTACTTC. This translates into CASSLRLAVQETQYF.

The CDR3 nucleotides read TGTGCCACCAGCAGGGCGCTAAGGAACACTGAAGCTTTCTTT. Protein: CATSRALRNTEAFF. The V gene is TRBV15, the J gene TRBJ1-1; D unresolved. V was pared by 3 bases and J by 1 base, with 9 bases between. The germline CDR1 and CDR2 sequences are LNHNV and YYDKDF (reference sequence). CDR3 length: 14 residues. Full variable domain (missing parts from reference TRBV15 and TRBJ1-1): DAMVIQNPRYQVTQFGKPVTLSCSQTLNHNVMYWYQQKSSQAPKLLFHYYDKDFNNEADTPDNFQSRRPNTSFCFLDIRSPGLGDTAMYLCATSRALRNTEAFFGQGTRLTVV.